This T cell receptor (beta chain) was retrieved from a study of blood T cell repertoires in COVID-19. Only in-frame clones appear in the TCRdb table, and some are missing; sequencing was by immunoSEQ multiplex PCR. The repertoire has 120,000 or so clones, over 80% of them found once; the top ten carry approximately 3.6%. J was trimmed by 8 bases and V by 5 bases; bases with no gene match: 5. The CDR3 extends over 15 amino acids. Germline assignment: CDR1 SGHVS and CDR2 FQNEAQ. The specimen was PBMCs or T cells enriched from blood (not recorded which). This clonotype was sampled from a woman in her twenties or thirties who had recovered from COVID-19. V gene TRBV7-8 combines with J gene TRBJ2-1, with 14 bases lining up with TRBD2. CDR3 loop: CASSAGLAGADEQFF. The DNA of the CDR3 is TGTGCCAGCAGCGCGGGACTAGCGGGAGCAGATGAGCAGTTCTTC.